The 5 T cell receptor beta chains below all came from one sample that was sequenced in a study of identical twins' blood T cells. TCRdb passed the 5' RACE reads through MiXCR, listing each CDR3 protein once. The profile covers about 370,000 distinct CDR3 sequences, with roughly 31% appearing a single time and roughly 6.1% taken by the ten largest. The specimen was PBMCs. The receptor source for this set is a woman aged 18 to 55 in good health.

This clonotype was seen only a few times. V gene TRBV19 combines with J gene TRBJ1-5; D is ambiguous. This CDR3 has 15 residues. Germline CDR1 reads LNHDA; CDR2 reads SQIVND (reference sequence). V lost 9 bases, J lost 1 base, and 16 bases lay in between. As DNA, the CDR3 is TGTGCCAGCAGGCTCCTACGGGCCAGCAATCAGCCCCAGCATTTT. Translating gives CASRLLRASNQPQHF.

J is TRBJ2-3 and V is TRBV29-1; 7 nucleotides agree with TRBD1. The CDR3 runs 15 residues. J gave up 6 bases and V 4 bases, and 13 bases lay outside the gene matches. Germline CDR1 reads SQVTM; CDR2 reads ANQGSEA. The CDR3 region has the DNA TGCAGCGTTGGGTGGCGACAGGGCGTACACGATACGCAGTATTTT. As protein: CSVGWRQGVHDTQYF.

The chain employs TRBV9 and TRBJ1-1, with D hard to call. CDR3 size: 15 residues. Between the trimmed V and J ends, which lost 4 bases and 0 bases, there was a span of 13 bases. Germline V gene data show CDR1 as SGDLS and CDR2 as YYNGEE. CDR3 DNA: TGTGCCAGCAGCCCCGGAGGACCCATGAACACTGAAGCTTTCTTT. Translated, it gives CASSPGGPMNTEAFF.

This clonotype was observed a single time. The V call is TRBV5-1, the J call TRBJ2-1, with 12 bases aligning to TRBD1. CDR3 length: 15 residues. Losses at the gene ends were 4 bases for V and 9 bases for J; bases not matched to a gene: 8. Germline-derived CDR1 and CDR2 are SGHRS and YFSETQ. The CDR3 sequence: CASSIGTGGKVEQFF. CDR3 sequence (DNA): TGCGCCAGCAGCATTGGGACAGGGGGCAAGGTTGAGCAGTTCTTC.

This clonotype was detected ten times or more. The chain recombines TRBV29-1 with TRBJ2-1, with 10 positions matching TRBD2. Germline V gene sequence: CDR1 SQVTM, CDR2 ANQGSEA. After removal of 4 bases from V and 5 bases from J, the junction contained 8 bases not matched to a gene. The CDR3 extends over 15 amino acids. The CDR3 here is CSVVSGTSADNEQFF. DNA for the CDR3: TGCAGCGTTGTATCCGGGACTAGCGCAGACAATGAGCAGTTCTTC.